A single sample gave rise to the 20 T cell receptor beta chains below, sequenced in a study of blood T cell repertoires in COVID-19. The data were produced by immunoSEQ multiplex PCR, yet TCRdb's version contains in-frame clones alone and is incomplete. The sample yields around 270,000 clones, 75% to 90% seen once. Input material: PBMCs or T cells enriched from blood (not recorded which). Receptor source: a woman aged 25 to 39 who had recovered from COVID-19.

The chain couples TRBV9 to TRBJ2-3; 8 nucleotides line up with TRBD1. Germline V gene sequence: CDR1 SGDLS, CDR2 YYNGEE. This CDR3 has 15 amino acids. With V trimmed by 4 bases and J by 6 bases, 10 bases remained unmatched. In DNA form, the CDR3 reads TGTGCCAGCAGCCCAGTGGACAGGGTGGATGATACGCAGTATTTT. This codes for CASSPVDRVDDTQYF.

J is TRBJ1-1 and V is TRBV5-6; maybe TRBD1 (5 bases). Germline CDR1 SGHDT, CDR2 YYEEEE. The CDR3 length is 14 residues. V dropped 2 bases and J dropped 4 bases, with 12 bases sitting between them. The CDR3 is CASSFPRVLTEAFF. Written as DNA, the CDR3 is TGTGCCAGCAGCTTCCCCAGGGTGCTCACTGAAGCTTTCTTT.

The CDR3 protein is CASSQERDRPRTSYEQYF. CDR3 DNA sequence: TGCGCCAGCAGCCAAGAGAGGGACAGACCTCGCACATCCTACGAGCAGTACTTC. The V call is TRBV4-1, the J call TRBJ2-7; TRBD1 matches 7 bases. Trimming removed 0 bases from V and 1 base from J; junction bases left unmatched: 12. The CDR3 sequence is 18 residues long. Germline-derived CDR1 and CDR2 are MGHRA and YSYEKL.

V usage is TRBV28 and J usage is TRBJ1-2, with 7 positions matching TRBD1. With 2 bases clipped from V and 0 bases from J, the junction kept 9 bases outside the gene matches. Germline CDR1 reads MDHEN; CDR2 reads SYDVKM. CDR3 size: 17 residues. The CDR3 loop reads CASSLMLEGGANYGYTF. In DNA, the CDR3 is TGTGCCAGCAGTTTAATGTTGGAAGGGGGCGCTAACTATGGCTACACCTTC.

V gene TRBV25-1 combines with J gene TRBJ1-6; 7 nucleotides line up with TRBD1. After removal of 1 base from V and 7 bases from J, the junction contained 4 bases not matched to a gene. The V gene's germline CDR1 is MGHDK and CDR2 SYGVNS. The CDR3 extends over 15 amino acids. CDR3 in DNA: TGTGCCAGCAGTGAATGGGGGACAGTGAATTCACCCCTCCACTTT. Translation gives CASSEWGTVNSPLHF.

In DNA, the CDR3 is TGCGCCAGCAGCTTAGATAGCGGGGGAGATACGCAGTATTTT. It specifies CASSLDSGGDTQYF. V gene TRBV5-1 combines with J gene TRBJ2-3; 9 bases are a match to TRBD2. Trimming took 2 bases from V and 5 from J; bases not matched to a gene: 3. There are 14 residues in the CDR3. Germline V CDR1 and CDR2: SGHRS, YFSETQ.

The chain recombines TRBV3-1 (or the pseudogene TRBV3-2) with TRBJ2-1, with D tentatively TRBD1 (6 bases). The CDR3 covers 13 residues. Germline values: CDR1 LGHDT, CDR2 YNNKEL (reference sequence). V lost 1 base to trimming and J lost 14 bases, with 15 bases between them. In DNA form, the CDR3 reads TGTGCCAGCAGCCAAGGAGCTGGGGGCTCGGAGTTCTTC. This codes for CASSQGAGGSEFF.

This rearrangement joins TRBV7-9 to TRBJ2-7; D unresolved. Germline CDR1 reads SEHNR; CDR2 reads FQNEAQ (reference sequence). The CDR3 covers 14 residues. V was shortened by 0 bases and J by 3 bases, with 9 bases between the two germline ends. CDR3 in DNA: TGTGCCAGCAGCTTAGCACAGAGACACTACGAGCAGTACTTC. It is translated as CASSLAQRHYEQYF. Complete variable domain (other parts from reference TRBV7-9 and TRBJ2-7): DTGVSQNPRHKITKRGQNVTFRCDPISEHNRLYWYRQTLGQGPEFLTYFQNEAQLEKSRLLSDRFSAERPKGSFSTLEIQRTEQGDSAMYLCASSLAQRHYEQYFGPGTRLTVT.

The chain is built from TRBV19 and TRBJ1-5, with D perhaps TRBD1 (5 bases). Between the trimmed V and J ends, which lost 3 bases and 11 bases, there was a span of 23 bases. The CDR3 has 16 residues. CDR1 and CDR2 from the germline V gene are LNHDA and SQIVND (reference sequence). The CDR3 nucleotides read TGTGCCAGTAGTATCCTAACTACGGGGGTGAAACTAGCCCAGCATTTT. It specifies CASSILTTGVKLAQHF.

The V call is TRBV27, the J call TRBJ1-2; D not resolved. The CDR3 is made up of 13 amino acids. Germline-derived CDR1 and CDR2 are MNHEY and SMNVEV (reference sequence). The ends were cut back, 2 bases at V and 3 bases at J, with 7 bases in the middle. CDR3 DNA: TGTGCCAGCAGTTTAGGGGAGGACTATGGCTACACCTTC. Its protein is CASSLGEDYGYTF.

This chain connects TRBV7-9 to TRBJ2-7; D gene ambiguous. Germline-derived CDR1 and CDR2 are SEHNR and FQNEAQ (reference sequence). This CDR3 has 14 residues. Trimming stripped 1 base from V and 6 bases from J, with 13 bases between. The CDR3: CASSLGYSQTEQYF. Here the CDR3 DNA reads TGTGCCAGCAGCTTAGGTTACAGTCAGACCGAGCAGTACTTC.

The rearrangement links TRBV5-4 to TRBJ2-1; 9 bases are a match to TRBD1. Germline V CDR1 and CDR2: SGHNT, YYREEE (reference sequence). With 5 bases clipped from V and 8 bases from J, the junction kept 8 bases outside the gene matches. This CDR3 is built from 14 residues. This CDR3 reads CASRETGGYDEQFF. CDR3 bases: TGTGCCAGCAGAGAGACAGGGGGTTACGATGAGCAGTTCTTC.

The genes are TRBV16 and TRBJ1-1; TRBD1 matches at 8 bases. The CDR3 has 14 residues. Germline V lookup: CDR1 KGHSY, CDR2 FQNENV. The V and J ends lost 4 bases and 1 base, in that order; junction bases with no gene match: 2. CDR3 sequence: CASSLDRGNTEAFF. DNA of the CDR3: TGTGCCAGCAGCCTCGACAGGGGGAACACTGAAGCTTTCTTT.

The chain joins TRBV7-9 to TRBJ1-5; TRBD1 aligns across 9 bases. This CDR3 comprises 16 residues. CDR1 is SEHNR and CDR2 is FQNEAQ in the germline V gene (reference sequence). The J segment lost 0 bases and the V segment lost 5 bases, leaving 5 bases of the junction unmatched. This CDR3 is CASSRVGQGSNQPQHF. CDR3 DNA: TGTGCCAGCAGCCGAGTGGGACAGGGTAGCAATCAGCCCCAGCATTTT.

The genes are TRBV2 and TRBJ2-1; 12 nucleotides match TRBD2. V was pared by 5 bases and J by 9 bases, with 11 bases of the junction left unmatched. The CDR3 totals 16 residues. The germline gives CDR1 SNHLY, CDR2 FYNNEI. CDR3 DNA sequence: TGTGCCAGCAGTTGGACTAGCGGGATAAGGGGGGCTGAGCAGTTCTTC. It translates to CASSWTSGIRGAEQFF.

The V and J genes are TRBV19 and TRBJ2-7; TRBD1 matches 8 bases. J lost 9 bases, V lost 4 bases, and 17 bases had no gene match. Germline CDR1 is LNHDA and CDR2 is SQIVND (reference sequence). This CDR3 comprises 16 residues. CDR3 region: CASSTAGGDRTRGQYF. In DNA form, the CDR3 reads TGTGCCAGTAGTACCGCCGGCGGGGACAGGACTCGAGGGCAGTACTTC. Complete variable domain (other parts from reference TRBV19 and TRBJ2-7): DGGITQSPKYLFRKEGQNVTLSCEQNLNHDAMYWYRQDPGQGLRLIYYSQIVNDFQKGDIAEGYSVSREKKESFPLTVTSAQKNPTAFYLCASSTAGGDRTRGQYFGPGTRLTVT.

The genes are TRBV7-3 and TRBJ1-2; 8 bases agree with TRBD1. Looked up from germline, CDR1 is SGHTA and CDR2 is FQGTGA. This CDR3 is built from 14 residues. With 5 bases clipped from V and 8 bases from J, the junction kept 10 bases outside the gene matches. This CDR3 is CASSLDREVGGYTF. The CDR3, as DNA: TGTGCCAGCAGCCTGGACAGGGAGGTTGGCGGCTACACCTTC.

The chain uses TRBV9 and TRBJ2-3; 9 nucleotides match TRBD1. Losses at the gene ends were 4 bases for V and 6 bases for J; bases not matched to a gene: 15. CDR3 length: 17 amino acids. Germline CDR1 and CDR2: SGDLS and YYNGEE. The CDR3 DNA is TGTGCCAGCAGCTCCCGGACAGGGGCCTCCACAGTTGATACGCAGTATTTT. Translating gives CASSSRTGASTVDTQYF.

The genes are TRBV11-2 and TRBJ2-1; D might be TRBD1 (6 bases). Germline-derived CDR1 and CDR2 are SGHAT and FQNNGV. CDR3 length: 15 amino acids. V shed 0 bases and J shed 5 bases, with 11 bases lying between them. CDR3: CASSLDWTAHNEQFF. The DNA of the CDR3 is TGTGCCAGCAGCTTAGACTGGACAGCGCACAATGAGCAGTTCTTC.

The table lists this clone with a few counts. V is TRBV6-5 and J is TRBJ1-1, with unresolved D. Germline CDR1 reads MNHEY; CDR2 reads SVGAGI. Trimming took off 6 bases at V and 1 base at J, with 15 bases between the two ends. This CDR3 contains 15 residues. The CDR3 spells CASRQGIGENTEAFF. In DNA, the CDR3 is TGTGCCAGCAGACAAGGAATAGGAGAGAACACTGAAGCTTTCTTT.